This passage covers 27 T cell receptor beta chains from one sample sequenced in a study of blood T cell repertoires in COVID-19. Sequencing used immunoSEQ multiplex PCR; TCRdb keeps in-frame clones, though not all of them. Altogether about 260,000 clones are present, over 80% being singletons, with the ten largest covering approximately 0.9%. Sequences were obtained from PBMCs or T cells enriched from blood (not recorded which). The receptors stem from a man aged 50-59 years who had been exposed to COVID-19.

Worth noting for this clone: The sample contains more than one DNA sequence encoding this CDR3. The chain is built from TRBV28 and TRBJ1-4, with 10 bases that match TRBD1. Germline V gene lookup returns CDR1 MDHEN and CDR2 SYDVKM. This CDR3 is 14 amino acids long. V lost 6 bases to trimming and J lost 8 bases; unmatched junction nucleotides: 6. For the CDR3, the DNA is TGTGCCAGCAGCTTGGGACAGGGGAGGGAAAAACTGTTTTTT. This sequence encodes CASSLGQGREKLFF.

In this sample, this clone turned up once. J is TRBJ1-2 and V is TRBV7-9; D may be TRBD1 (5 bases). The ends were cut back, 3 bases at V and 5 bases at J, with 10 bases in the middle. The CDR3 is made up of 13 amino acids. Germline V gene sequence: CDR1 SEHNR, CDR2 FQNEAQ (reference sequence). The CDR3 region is CASSFVQEYGYTF. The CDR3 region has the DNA TGTGCCAGCAGCTTCGTACAGGAGTATGGCTACACCTTC. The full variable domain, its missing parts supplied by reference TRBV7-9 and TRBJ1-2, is DTGVSQNPRHKITKRGQNVTFRCDPISEHNRLYWYRQTLGQGPEFLTYFQNEAQLEKSRLLSDRFSAERPKGSFSTLEIQRTEQGDSAMYLCASSFVQEYGYTFGSGTRLTVV.

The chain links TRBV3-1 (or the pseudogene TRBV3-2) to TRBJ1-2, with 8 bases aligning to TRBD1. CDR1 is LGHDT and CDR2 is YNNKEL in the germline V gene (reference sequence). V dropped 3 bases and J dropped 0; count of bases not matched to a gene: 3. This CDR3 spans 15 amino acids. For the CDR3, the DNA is TGTGCCAGCAGCCAGAAACAGGGGGCTAACTATGGCTACACCTTC. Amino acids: CASSQKQGANYGYTF.

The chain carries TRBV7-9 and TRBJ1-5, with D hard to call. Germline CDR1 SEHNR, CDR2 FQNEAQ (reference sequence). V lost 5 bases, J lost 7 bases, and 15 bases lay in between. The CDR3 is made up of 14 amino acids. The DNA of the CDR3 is TGTGCCAGCAGCCTTGACCATAGCGGACAGCCCCAGCATTTT. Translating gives CASSLDHSGQPQHF. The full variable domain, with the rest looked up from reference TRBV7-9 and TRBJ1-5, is DTGVSQNPRHKITKRGQNVTFRCDPISEHNRLYWYRQTLGQGPEFLTYFQNEAQLEKSRLLSDRFSAERPKGSFSTLEIQRTEQGDSAMYLCASSLDHSGQPQHFGDGTRLSIL.

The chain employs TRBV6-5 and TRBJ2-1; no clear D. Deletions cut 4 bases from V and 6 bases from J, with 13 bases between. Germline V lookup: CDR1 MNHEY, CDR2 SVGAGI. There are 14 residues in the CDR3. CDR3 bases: TGTGCCAGCAGTTTCACGAGTCGCGTCAATGAGCAGTTCTTC. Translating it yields CASSFTSRVNEQFF.

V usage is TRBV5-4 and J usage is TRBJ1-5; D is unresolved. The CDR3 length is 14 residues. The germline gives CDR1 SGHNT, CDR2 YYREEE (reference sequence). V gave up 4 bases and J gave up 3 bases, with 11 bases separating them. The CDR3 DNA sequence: TGTGCCAGCAGCCGGGGAGGGCCCAATCAGCCCCAGCATTTT. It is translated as CASSRGGPNQPQHF.

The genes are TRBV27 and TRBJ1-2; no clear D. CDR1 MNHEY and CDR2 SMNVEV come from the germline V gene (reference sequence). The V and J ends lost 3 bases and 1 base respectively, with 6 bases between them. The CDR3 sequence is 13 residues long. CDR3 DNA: TGTGCCAGCAGTTTTGCCAGTAACTATGGCTACACCTTC. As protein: CASSFASNYGYTF.

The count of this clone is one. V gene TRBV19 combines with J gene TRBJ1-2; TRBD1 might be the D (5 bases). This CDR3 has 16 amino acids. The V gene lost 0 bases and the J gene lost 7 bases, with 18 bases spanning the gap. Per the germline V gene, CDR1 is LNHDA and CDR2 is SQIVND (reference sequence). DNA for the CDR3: TGTGCCAGTAGTATAGATCTCGAGGACACCGGAATTGGCTACACCTTC. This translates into CASSIDLEDTGIGYTF. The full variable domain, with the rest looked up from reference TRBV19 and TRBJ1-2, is DGGITQSPKYLFRKEGQNVTLSCEQNLNHDAMYWYRQDPGQGLRLIYYSQIVNDFQKGDIAEGYSVSREKKESFPLTVTSAQKNPTAFYLCASSIDLEDTGIGYTFGSGTRLTVV.

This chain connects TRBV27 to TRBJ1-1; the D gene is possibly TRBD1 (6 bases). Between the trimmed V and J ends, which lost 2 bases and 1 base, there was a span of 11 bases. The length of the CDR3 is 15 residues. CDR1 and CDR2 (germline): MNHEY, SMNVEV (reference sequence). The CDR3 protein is CASSLIQGTNTEAFF. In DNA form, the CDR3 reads TGTGCCAGCAGTTTAATTCAGGGGACGAACACTGAAGCTTTCTTT.

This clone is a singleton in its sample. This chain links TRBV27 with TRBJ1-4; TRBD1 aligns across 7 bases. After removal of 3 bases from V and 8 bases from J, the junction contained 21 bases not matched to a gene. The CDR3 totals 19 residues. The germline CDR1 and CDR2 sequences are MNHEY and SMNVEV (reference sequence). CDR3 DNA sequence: TGTGCCAGCAGTTTTAAGTTAAGTGCGAACAGGGGAGAAAGGGAAAAACTGTTTTTT. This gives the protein CASSFKLSANRGEREKLFF.

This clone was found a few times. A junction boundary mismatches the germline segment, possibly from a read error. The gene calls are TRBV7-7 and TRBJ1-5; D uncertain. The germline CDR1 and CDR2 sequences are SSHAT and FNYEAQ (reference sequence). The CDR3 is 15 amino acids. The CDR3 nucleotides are TGTGCTAGCAGCTCACACAGAGATAGCAATCAGCCCCAGCATTTT. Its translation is CASSSHRDSNQPQHF.

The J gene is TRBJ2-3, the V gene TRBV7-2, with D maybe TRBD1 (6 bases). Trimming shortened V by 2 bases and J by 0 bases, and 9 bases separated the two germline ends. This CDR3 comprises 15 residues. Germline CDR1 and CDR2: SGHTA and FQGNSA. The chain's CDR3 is CASSLLDRSTDTQYF. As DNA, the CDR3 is TGTGCCAGCAGCTTATTGGACAGAAGCACAGATACGCAGTATTTT.

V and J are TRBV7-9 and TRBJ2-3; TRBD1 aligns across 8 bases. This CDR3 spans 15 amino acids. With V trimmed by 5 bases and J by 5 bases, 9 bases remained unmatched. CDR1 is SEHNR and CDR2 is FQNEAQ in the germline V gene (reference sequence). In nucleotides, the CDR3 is TGTGCCAGCAGCCCCCGGACAGGGTCAGGAGATACGCAGTATTTT. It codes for CASSPRTGSGDTQYF.

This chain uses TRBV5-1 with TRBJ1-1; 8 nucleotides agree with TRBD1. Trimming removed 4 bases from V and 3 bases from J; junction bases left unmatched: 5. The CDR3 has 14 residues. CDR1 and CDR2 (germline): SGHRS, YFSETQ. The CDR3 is CASSPDRGHTEAFF. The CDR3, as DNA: TGCGCCAGCAGCCCTGACAGGGGACACACTGAAGCTTTCTTT.

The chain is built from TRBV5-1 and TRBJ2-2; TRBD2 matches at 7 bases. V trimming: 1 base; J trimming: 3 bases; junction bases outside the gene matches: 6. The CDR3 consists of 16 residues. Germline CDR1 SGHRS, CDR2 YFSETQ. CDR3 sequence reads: CASSLPVGGDTGELFF. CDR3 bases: TGCGCCAGCAGCTTGCCGGTGGGAGGGGACACCGGGGAGCTGTTTTTT.

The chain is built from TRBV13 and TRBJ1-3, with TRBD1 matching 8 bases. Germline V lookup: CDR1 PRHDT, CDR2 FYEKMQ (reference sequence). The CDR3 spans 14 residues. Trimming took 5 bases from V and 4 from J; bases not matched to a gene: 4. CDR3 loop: CASSIRTGGNTIYF. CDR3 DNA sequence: TGTGCCAGCAGCATACGGACAGGGGGAAACACCATATATTTT. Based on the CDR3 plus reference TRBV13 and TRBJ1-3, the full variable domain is AAGVIQSPRHLIKEKRETATLKCYPIPRHDTVYWYQQGPGQDPQFLISFYEKMQSDKGSIPDRFSAQQFSDYHSELNMSSLELGDSALYFCASSIRTGGNTIYFGEGSWLTVV.

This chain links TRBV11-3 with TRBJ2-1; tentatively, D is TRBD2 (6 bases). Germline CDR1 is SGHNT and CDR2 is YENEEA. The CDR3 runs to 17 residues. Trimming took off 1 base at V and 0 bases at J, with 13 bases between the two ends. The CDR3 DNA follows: TGTGCCAGCAGCTTAGGGCCCTGGCGGGGCTCCTACAATGAGCAGTTCTTC. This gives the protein CASSLGPWRGSYNEQFF.

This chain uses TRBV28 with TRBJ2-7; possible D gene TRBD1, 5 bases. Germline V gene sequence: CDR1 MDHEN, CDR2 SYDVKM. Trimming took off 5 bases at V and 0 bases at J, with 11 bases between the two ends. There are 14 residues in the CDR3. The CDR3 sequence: CASSPGQSSYEQYV. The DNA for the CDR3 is TGTGCCAGCAGTCCAGGACAAAGCTCCTACGAGCAGTACGTC.

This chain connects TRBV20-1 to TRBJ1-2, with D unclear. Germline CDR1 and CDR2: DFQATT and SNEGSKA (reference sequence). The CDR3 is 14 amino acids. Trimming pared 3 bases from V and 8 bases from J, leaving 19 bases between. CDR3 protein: CSASWQVITGGYTF. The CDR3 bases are TGCAGTGCTAGTTGGCAAGTGATTACCGGGGGCTACACCTTC.

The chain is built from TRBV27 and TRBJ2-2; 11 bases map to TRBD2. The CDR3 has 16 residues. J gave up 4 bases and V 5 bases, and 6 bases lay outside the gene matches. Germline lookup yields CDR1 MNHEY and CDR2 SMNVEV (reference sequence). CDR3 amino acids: CASSLVAGGLTGELFF. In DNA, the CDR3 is TGTGCCAGCAGTCTGGTAGCGGGAGGGCTCACCGGGGAGCTGTTTTTT.

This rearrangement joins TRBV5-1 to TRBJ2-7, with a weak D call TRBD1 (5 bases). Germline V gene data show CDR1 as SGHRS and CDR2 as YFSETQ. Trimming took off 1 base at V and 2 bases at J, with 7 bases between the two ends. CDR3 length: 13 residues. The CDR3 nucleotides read TGCGCCAGCAGCTTGTCCAGGGCCTACGAGCAGTACTTC. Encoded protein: CASSLSRAYEQYF.

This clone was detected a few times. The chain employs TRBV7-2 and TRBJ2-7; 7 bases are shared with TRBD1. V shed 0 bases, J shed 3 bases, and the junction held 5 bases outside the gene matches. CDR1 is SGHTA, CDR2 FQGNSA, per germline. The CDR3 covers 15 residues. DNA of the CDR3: TGTGCCAGCAGCTTAGCAACAGGGGCTTTCTACGAGCAGTACTTC. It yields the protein CASSLATGAFYEQYF.

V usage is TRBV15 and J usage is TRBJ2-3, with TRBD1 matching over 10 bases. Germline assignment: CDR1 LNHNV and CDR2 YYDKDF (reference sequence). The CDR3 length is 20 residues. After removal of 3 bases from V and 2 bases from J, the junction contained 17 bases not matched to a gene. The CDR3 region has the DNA TGTGCCACCAGCAGGTGGGGCCCGGGACAGGGGAGAAAGGTCACAGATACGCAGTATTTT. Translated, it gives CATSRWGPGQGRKVTDTQYF.

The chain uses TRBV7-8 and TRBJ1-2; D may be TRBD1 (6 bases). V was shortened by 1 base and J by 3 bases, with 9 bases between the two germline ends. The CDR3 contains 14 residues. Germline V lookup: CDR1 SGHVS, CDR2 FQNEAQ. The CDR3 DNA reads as TGTGCCAGCAGCTTAGATGCAGGGGACTATGGCTACACCTTC. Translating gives CASSLDAGDYGYTF.

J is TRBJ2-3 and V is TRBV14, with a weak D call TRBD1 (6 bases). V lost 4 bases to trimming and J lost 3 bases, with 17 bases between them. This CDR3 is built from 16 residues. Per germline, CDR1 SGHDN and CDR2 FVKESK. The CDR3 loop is CASSLREGVVTDTQYF. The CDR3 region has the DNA TGTGCCAGCAGCCTACGAGAGGGGGTGGTGACAGATACGCAGTATTTT. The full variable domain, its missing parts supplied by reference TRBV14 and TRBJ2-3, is EAGVTQFPSHSVIEKGQTVTLRCDPISGHDNLYWYRRVMGKEIKFLLHFVKESKQDESGMPNNRFLAERTGGTYSTLKVQPAELEDSGVYFCASSLREGVVTDTQYFGPGTRLTVL.

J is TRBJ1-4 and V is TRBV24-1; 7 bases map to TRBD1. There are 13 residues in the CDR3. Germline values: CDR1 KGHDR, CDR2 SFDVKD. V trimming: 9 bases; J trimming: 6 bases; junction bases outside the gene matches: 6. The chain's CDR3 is CATSEGAYEKLFF. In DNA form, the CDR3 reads TGTGCCACCTCCGAGGGGGCGTATGAAAAACTGTTTTTT.

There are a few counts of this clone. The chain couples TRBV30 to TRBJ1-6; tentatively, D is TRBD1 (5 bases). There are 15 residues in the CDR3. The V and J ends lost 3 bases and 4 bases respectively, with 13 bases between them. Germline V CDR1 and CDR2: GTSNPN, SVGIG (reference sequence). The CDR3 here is CAWSGNRIYNSPLHF. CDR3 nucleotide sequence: TGTGCCTGGAGCGGTAACAGGATTTATAATTCACCCCTCCACTTT.